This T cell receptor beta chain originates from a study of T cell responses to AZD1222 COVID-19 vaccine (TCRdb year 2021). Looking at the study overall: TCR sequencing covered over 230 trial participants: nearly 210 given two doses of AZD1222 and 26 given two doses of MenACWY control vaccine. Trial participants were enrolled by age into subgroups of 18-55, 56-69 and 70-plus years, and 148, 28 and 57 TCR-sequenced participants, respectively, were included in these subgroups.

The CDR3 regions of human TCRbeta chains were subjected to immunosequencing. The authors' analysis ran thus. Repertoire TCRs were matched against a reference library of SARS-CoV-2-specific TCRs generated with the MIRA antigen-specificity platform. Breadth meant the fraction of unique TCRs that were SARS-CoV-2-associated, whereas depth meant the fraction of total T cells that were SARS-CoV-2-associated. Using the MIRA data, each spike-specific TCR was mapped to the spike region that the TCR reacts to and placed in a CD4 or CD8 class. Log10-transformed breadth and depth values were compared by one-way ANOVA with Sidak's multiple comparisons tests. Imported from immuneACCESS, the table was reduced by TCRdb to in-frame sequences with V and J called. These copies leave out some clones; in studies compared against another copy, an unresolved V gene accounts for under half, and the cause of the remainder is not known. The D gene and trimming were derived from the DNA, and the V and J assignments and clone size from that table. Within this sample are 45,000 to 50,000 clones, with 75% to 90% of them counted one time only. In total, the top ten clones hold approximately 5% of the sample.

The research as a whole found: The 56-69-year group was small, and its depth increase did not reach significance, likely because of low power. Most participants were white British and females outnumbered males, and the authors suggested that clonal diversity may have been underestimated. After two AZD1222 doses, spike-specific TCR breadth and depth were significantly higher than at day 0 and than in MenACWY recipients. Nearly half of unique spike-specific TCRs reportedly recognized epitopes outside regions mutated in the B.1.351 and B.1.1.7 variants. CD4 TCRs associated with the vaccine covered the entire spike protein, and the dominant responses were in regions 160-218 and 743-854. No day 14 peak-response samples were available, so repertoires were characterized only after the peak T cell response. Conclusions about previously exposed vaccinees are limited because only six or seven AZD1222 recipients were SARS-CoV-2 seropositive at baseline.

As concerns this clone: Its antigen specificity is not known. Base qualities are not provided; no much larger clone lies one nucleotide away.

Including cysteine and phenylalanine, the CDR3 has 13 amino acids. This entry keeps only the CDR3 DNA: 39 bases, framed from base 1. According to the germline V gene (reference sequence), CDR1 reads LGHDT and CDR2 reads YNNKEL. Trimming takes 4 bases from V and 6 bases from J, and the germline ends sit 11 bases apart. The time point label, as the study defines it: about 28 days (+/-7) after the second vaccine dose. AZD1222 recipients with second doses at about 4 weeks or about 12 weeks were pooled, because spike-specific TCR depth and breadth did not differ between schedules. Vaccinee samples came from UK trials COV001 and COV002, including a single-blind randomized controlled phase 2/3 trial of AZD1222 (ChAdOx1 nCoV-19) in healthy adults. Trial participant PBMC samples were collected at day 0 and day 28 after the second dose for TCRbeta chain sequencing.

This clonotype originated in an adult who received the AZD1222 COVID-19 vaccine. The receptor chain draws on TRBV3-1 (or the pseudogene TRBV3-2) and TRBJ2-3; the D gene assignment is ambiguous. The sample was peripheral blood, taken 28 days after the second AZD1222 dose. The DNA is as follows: TGTGCCAGCAGCCTTGCAGGTCGGGATACGCAGTATTTT. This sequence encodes CASSLAGRDTQYF.